The 3 T cell receptor beta chains listed next were all sequenced from one sample in a study of blood T cells in healthy people across ages. The authors ran a second PCR of roughly 6 to 12 cycles using a sample-barcoded 5' primer and a J-beta primer mix. TCRdb passed the 5' RACE reads through MiXCR, listing each CDR3 protein once. The sample includes some 290,000 distinct CDR3 sequences, 27% seen only once; the top ten take 29%. Sequences were obtained from blood. The receptors derive from a woman aged 70-85 years in good health.

The DNA for the CDR3 is TGCAGCGTTGGCCAAAGGAGAGAAGCCAAAAACATTCAGTACTTC. Its protein is CSVGQRREAKNIQYF. V usage is TRBV29-1 and J usage is TRBJ2-4, with D uncertain. Per the germline V gene, CDR1 is SQVTM and CDR2 is ANQGSEA. The V end lost 4 bases, the J end lost 0 bases, and 13 bases lay between the germline ends. This CDR3 comprises 15 residues.

The chain combines TRBV5-5 with TRBJ1-4; 10 bases are a match to TRBD1. Germline assignment: CDR1 SGHKS and CDR2 YYEKEE (reference sequence). CDR3 length: 14 amino acids. The J segment lost 11 bases and the V segment lost 4 bases, leaving 8 bases of the junction unmatched. The CDR3 nucleotides are TGTGCCAGCAGCCTTCCCGGGACAGGGGAGAAACTGTTTTTT. Its protein is CASSLPGTGEKLFF.

This clonotype is a singleton in its sample. The J gene is TRBJ2-7, the V gene TRBV7-9; 10 bases are shared with TRBD2. V lost 5 bases to trimming and J lost 3 bases; unmatched junction nucleotides: 7. The length of the CDR3 is 15 residues. The germline gives CDR1 SEHNR, CDR2 FQNEAQ (reference sequence). In nucleotides, the CDR3 is TGTGCCAGCAGCGTCGCTAGCGGGAGTTTCTACGAGCAGTACTTC. Protein product: CASSVASGSFYEQYF.